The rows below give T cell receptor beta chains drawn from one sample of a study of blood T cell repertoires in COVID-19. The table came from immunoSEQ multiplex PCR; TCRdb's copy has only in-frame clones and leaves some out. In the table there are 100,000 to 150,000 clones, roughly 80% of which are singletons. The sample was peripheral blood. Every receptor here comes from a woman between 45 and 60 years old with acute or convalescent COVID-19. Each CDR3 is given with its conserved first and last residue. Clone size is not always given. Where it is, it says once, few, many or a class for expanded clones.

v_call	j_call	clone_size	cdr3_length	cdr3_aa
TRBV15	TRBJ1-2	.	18	CATSRESTWKNLNYGYTF
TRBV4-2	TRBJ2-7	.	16	CASSQGEGQPSYEQYF
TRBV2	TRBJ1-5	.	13	CASSQGNDQPQHF
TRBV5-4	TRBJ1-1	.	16	CASSLGQGGGDTEAFF
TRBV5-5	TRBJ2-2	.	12	CASSFDTGELFF
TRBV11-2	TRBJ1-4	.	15	CASSSPRDRGEKLFF
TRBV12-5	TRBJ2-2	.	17	CASGLVLTDRDTGELFF
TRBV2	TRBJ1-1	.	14	CASSESRANTEAFF
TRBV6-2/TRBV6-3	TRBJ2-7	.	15	CASSYSGIGPYEQYF
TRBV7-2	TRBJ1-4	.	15	CASSLAAGTNEKLFF
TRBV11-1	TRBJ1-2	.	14	CASSPAGTGNGYTF
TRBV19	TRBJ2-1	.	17	CASSIGGGISSYNEQFF
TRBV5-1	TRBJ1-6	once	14	CASSLAGGNSPLHF
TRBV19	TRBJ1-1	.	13	CASSIGGDSEAFF
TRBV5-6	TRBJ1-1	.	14	CASSSRRGGTEAFF
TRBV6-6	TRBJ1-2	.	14	CASSITGSHYGYTF
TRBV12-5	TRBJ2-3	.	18	CASGLVRDGQTSTDTQYF
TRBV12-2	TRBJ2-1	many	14	CASRLGGAYNEQFF
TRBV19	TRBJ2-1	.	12	CASSTQGYEQFF
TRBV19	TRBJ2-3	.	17	CASSIQRGVPSTDTQYF
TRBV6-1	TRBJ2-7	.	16	CASSVVPGQGYNEQYF
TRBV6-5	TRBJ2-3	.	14	CASSYSTSTDTQYF
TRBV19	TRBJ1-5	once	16	CASKLGGQGAYQPQHF
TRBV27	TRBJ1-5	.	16	CASSLITGDGRQPQHF
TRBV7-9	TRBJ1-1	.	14	CASSLEAGLGEAFF
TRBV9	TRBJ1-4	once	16	CASSPRRTGESEKLFF